This is a list of T cell receptor beta chains from one sample in a study of blood T cells in healthy people across ages. TCRdb reprocessed the 5' RACE reads with MiXCR, giving one entry per CDR3 protein. The table has 1.4 million or so distinct CDR3 sequences, approximately 39% seen once. The sequencing input was blood. These receptors were obtained from a woman aged 18-29 years in good health. CDR3s include the opening cysteine and the closing phenylalanine or tryptophan. A D gene is named only where the DNA matches it firmly. Clone size is given for some rows only: seen once, a few or many times, or a class if the clone is expanded.

CDR3 length | J gene | V gene | D gene | clone size | CDR3 protein | CDR3 DNA
12 | TRBJ2-1 | TRBV3-1 | NA | NA | CASSHAGWGQFF | TGTGCCAGCAGTCACGCAGGTTGGGGGCAGTTCTTC
13 | TRBJ2-5 | TRBV20-1 | NA | NA | CSARDLGQETQYF | TGCAGTGCTAGGGACTTGGGGCAAGAGACCCAGTACTTC
14 | TRBJ1-5 | TRBV10-2 | NA | NA | CASSESTRNQPQHF | TGCGCCAGCAGTGAGTCGACACGGAATCAGCCCCAGCATTTT
15 | TRBJ2-3 | TRBV6-2/TRBV6-3 | TRBD2 | NA | CASRPLAGITDTQYF | TGTGCCAGCAGACCCCTAGCGGGCATCACAGATACGCAGTATTTT
13 | TRBJ2-3 | TRBV12-3/TRBV12-4 | NA | NA | CASSPMMADTQYF | TGTGCCAGCAGCCCCATGATGGCAGATACGCAGTATTTT
12 | TRBJ1-3 | TRBV6-5 | NA | few | CASKSSGNTIYF | TGTGCCAGCAAAAGCTCTGGGAACACCATATATTTT
13 | TRBJ2-5 | TRBV3-1 | NA | NA | CASSRRGWEEQYF | TGTGCCAGCAGCCGCCGGGGTTGGGAAGAGCAGTACTTC
15 | TRBJ1-1 | TRBV15 | NA | NA | CATSRLPGTNTEAFF | TGTGCCACCAGCAGACTCCCAGGGACGAACACTGAAGCTTTCTTT
17 | TRBJ2-1 | TRBV12-3/TRBV12-4 | NA | NA | CASRPRERHSSYNEQFF | TGTGCCAGCAGACCCCGGGAGCGCCACAGCTCCTACAATGAGCAGTTCTTC
15 | TRBJ2-7 | TRBV7-9 | NA | NA | CASSSGRERAYEQYF | TGTGCCAGCAGCTCTGGGCGGGAAAGGGCCTACGAGCAGTACTTC
14 | TRBJ1-4 | TRBV28 | TRBD1 | NA | CASSRATGHEKLFF | TGTGCCAGCAGCCGAGCGACAGGGCATGAAAAACTGTTTTTT
12 | TRBJ2-7 | TRBV29-1 | NA | NA | CSVETNAYEQYF | TGCAGCGTTGAAACAAATGCCTACGAGCAGTACTTC
14 | TRBJ2-7 | TRBV6-5 | NA | few | CASSRQNSGYEQYF | TGTGCCAGCAGTAGACAGAATTCGGGCTACGAGCAGTACTTC
13 | TRBJ1-5 | TRBV30 | NA | once | CAFLTGYNQPQHF | TGTGCCTTCCTTACGGGATACAATCAGCCCCAGCATTTT
13 | TRBJ2-5 | TRBV6-2/TRBV6-3 | NA | NA | CASMGTSYNEQYF | TGTGCCAGCATGGGCACCTCCTACAATGAGCAGTACTTC
17 | TRBJ2-7 | TRBV7-9 | TRBD2 | NA | CASSFLFRGRAHNEQYF | TGTGCCAGCAGCTTTTTGTTTCGCGGGAGGGCCCACAATGAGCAGTACTTC
12 | TRBJ1-2 | TRBV20-1 | NA | NA | CSAPGGPGGYTF | TGCAGTGCTCCTGGGGGGCCCGGTGGCTACACCTTC
14 | TRBJ2-5 | TRBV4-1 | NA | NA | CASSQDLGPETQYF | TGCGCCAGCAGCCAAGATTTAGGGCCGGAGACCCAGTACTTC
14 | TRBJ2-3 | TRBV5-1 | TRBD2 | few | CASNLAVGTDTQYF | TGCGCCAGCAATCTAGCGGTCGGCACAGATACGCAGTATTTT
16 | TRBJ2-2 | TRBV29-1 | NA | NA | CSGRLWGPGRAGELFF | TGCAGCGGGCGACTATGGGGCCCCGGTCGGGCCGGGGAGCTGTTTTTT
13 | TRBJ2-1 | TRBV6-5 | NA | NA | CASSPLDRGVRFF | TGTGCCAGCAGTCCCCTCGACAGAGGGGTAAGGTTCTTC
16 | TRBJ2-5 | TRBV18 | TRBD2 | few | CASSPSLAGAFETQYF | TGTGCCAGCTCACCAAGCCTAGCGGGAGCTTTTGAGACCCAGTACTTC